This T cell receptor (beta chain) is drawn from a study of blood T cell repertoires in COVID-19. The wider study: Acute and convalescent COVID-19 samples came from the United States, Italy and Spain.

Clones were read by immunoSEQ multiplex PCR, and TCRdb kept only the in-frame ones, dropping some. The sample yields about 300,000 clones, around 86% seen once. Trimming removed 2 bases from V and 2 bases from J, with 12 bases in between. Per germline, CDR1 ENHRY and CDR2 SYGVKD. CDR3 length equals 15 residues. This chain uses TRBV10-3 with TRBJ1-1; no clear D gene. The material sequenced was PBMCs or T cells enriched from blood (not recorded which). The sequence was obtained from a woman aged 18-30 years who had recovered from COVID-19. For the CDR3, the DNA is TGTGCCATCAGTGAGCGCCAGGCCCCCAACACTGAAGCTTTCTTT. It yields the protein CAISERQAPNTEAFF.